A selection of T cell receptor beta chains follows, all from one sample in a study of T cells in Graves' hyperthyroidism and ophthalmopathy. MiXCR, run by TCRdb on the multiplex PCR reads, gives a single entry per CDR3 protein. The data show approximately 600,000 distinct CDR3 sequences, less than 25% seen once. Sample: blood. These receptors all come from a man younger than 40 with Graves' ophthalmopathy. Both conserved end residues are part of each CDR3. The D gene is left open where the match is weak. Size is omitted from some rows. Given values are once, few, many or a class for expanded clones.

j_call,d_call,clone_size,v_call,cdr3_aa,cdr3_nt
TRBJ2-3,-,-,TRBV9,CASSGPTDLTYTQYF,TGTGCCAGCAGCGGACCGACCGACCTGACCTATACGCAGTATTTT
TRBJ2-3,TRBD2,-,TRBV2,CASSGGLASTDTQYF,TGTGCCAGCAGTGGAGGACTAGCGAGCACAGATACGCAGTATTTT
TRBJ2-7,-,few,TRBV6-2/TRBV6-3,CASSYHKTYEQYF,TGTGCCAGCAGTTACCACAAGACCTACGAGCAGTACTTC
TRBJ2-3,-,-,TRBV5-1,CASSLTGSGITGTQYF,TGCGCCAGCAGCTTGACGGGGTCAGGGATCACAGGTACGCAGTATTTT
TRBJ2-5,-,many,TRBV10-1,CASSDGQKETQYF,TGCGCCAGCAGTGACGGACAGAAAGAGACCCAGTACTTC
TRBJ1-5,-,many,TRBV6-1,CAIQRTGNQPQHF,TGTGCCATCCAGAGGACCGGGAATCAGCCCCAGCATTTT
TRBJ2-2,TRBD2,-,TRBV6-1,CASSTPTSGNTGELFF,TGTGCCAGCAGTACCCCGACTAGCGGGAACACCGGGGAGCTGTTTTTT
TRBJ1-1,-,few,TRBV6-4,CASSDSFGGHEVATEAFF,TGTGCCAGTAGTGACTCGTTTGGGGGGCACGAGGTGGCCACTGAAGCTTTCTTT
TRBJ2-3,TRBD2,few,TRBV11-1,CASSLAASGSPSTDTQYF,TGTGCCAGCAGCTTAGCGGCTAGCGGGAGTCCTAGCACAGATACGCAGTATTTT
TRBJ1-1,-,-,TRBV13,CASTLGGAAEAFF,TGTGCCAGCACCCTAGGGGGGGCTGCTGAAGCTTTCTTT
TRBJ2-7,-,-,TRBV20-1,CSARDRGEVSYEQYF,TGCAGTGCTAGAGATAGGGGGGAGGTGAGCTACGAGCAGTACTTC
TRBJ1-2,TRBD1,many,TRBV12-3/TRBV12-4,CASNSGTGNGYTF,TGTGCCAGCAATTCCGGGACAGGGAATGGCTACACCTTC
TRBJ2-1,-,-,TRBV11-2,CASSPPLGSEQFF,TGTGCCAGCAGCCCCCCCCTAGGAAGTGAGCAGTTCTTC
TRBJ1-5,TRBD1,-,TRBV6-5,CASSYSQQGDHQPQHF,TGTGCCAGCAGTTACTCTCAACAGGGGGATCATCAGCCCCAGCATTTT
TRBJ1-2,-,many,TRBV28,CASSHGGTDYGYTF,TGTGCCAGCAGCCACGGGGGGACCGACTATGGCTACACCTTC
TRBJ1-2,TRBD1,few,TRBV27,CASSSATGKYGYTF,TGTGCCAGCAGTTCAGCGACAGGGAAGTATGGCTACACCTTC
TRBJ2-3,TRBD2,once,TRBV12-3/TRBV12-4,CASSLAHWLAGVDTQYF,TGTGCCAGCAGTTTAGCCCACTGGCTAGCGGGAGTGGATACGCAGTATTTT
TRBJ2-5,TRBD2,few,TRBV3-1,CASSPIGTSGMATQYF,TGTGCCAGCAGCCCCATCGGGACTAGCGGGATGGCGACCCAGTACTTC
TRBJ2-3,-,few,TRBV7-2,CASREIASTDTQYF,TGTGCCAGCAGGGAGATCGCTAGCACAGATACGCAGTATTTT
TRBJ2-7,-,many,TRBV2,CASTVVGRVSSYEQYF,TGTGCCAGCACCGTAGTTGGCAGGGTATCCTCCTACGAGCAGTACTTC
TRBJ2-1,TRBD2,-,TRBV12-3/TRBV12-4,CASSSSGLAEAYNEQFF,TGTGCCAGCAGTTCCTCAGGGCTAGCGGAGGCCTACAATGAGCAGTTCTTC
TRBJ2-1,TRBD2,-,TRBV6-2/TRBV6-3,CASSVGTSGRRGRNEQLF,TGTGCCAGCAGTGTTGGGACTAGCGGGAGGCGGGGGAGGAATGAGCAGCTCTTC
TRBJ2-1,TRBD1,few,TRBV12-3/TRBV12-4,CASSLSRGTGYYNEQFF,TGTGCCAGCAGTTTAAGCCGCGGGACAGGGTACTACAATGAGCAGTTCTTC
TRBJ2-3,-,-,TRBV5-1,CPSSLGTGTTTDTQYF,TGCCCCAGCAGCTTGGGTACCGGAACCACCACAGATACGCAGTATTTT
TRBJ1-2,-,-,TRBV6-6,CASSYTGRGGYTF,TGTGCCAGCAGTTACACCGGACGAGGCGGCTACACCTTC
TRBJ2-7,TRBD2,-,TRBV3-1,CASSQRDYYEQYF,TGTGCCAGCAGCCAAAGGGACTACTACGAGCAGTACTTC
TRBJ2-3,TRBD1,-,TRBV28,CASSSTQGVFTDTQYF,TGTGCCAGCAGTTCCACCCAGGGGGTTTTCACAGATACGCAGTATTTT
TRBJ1-5,-,few,TRBV6-1,CASSEAGLLWQPQHF,TGTGCCAGCAGTGAGGCTGGGCTATTGTGGCAGCCCCAGCATTTT
TRBJ2-5,TRBD2,few,TRBV3-1,CASSQDSGGQETQYF,TGTGCCAGCAGCCAAGATTCGGGGGGGCAAGAGACCCAGTACTTC